This T cell receptor (beta chain) comes out of a study of blood T cell repertoires in COVID-19. Background on the study: Acute-phase and convalescent COVID-19 samples originated in the United States, Italy and Spain. PBMCs, B-cell-depleted T cells, or T cells were the source of the cDNA or gDNA that made up the material.

Source study methods: Amplification of reference gene primers was used by the study to estimate nucleated cell counts. TCRdb's table, derived via immunoSEQ multiplex PCR, lists solely in-frame clones and lacks some. V, J and clone size derive from that table, while D and trimming were established from the DNA sequence. Of fewer than 200,000 clones listed, roughly 84% are singletons. Germline values: CDR1 KGHSH, CDR2 LQKENI. Trimming removed 3 bases from V and 3 bases from J; junction bases left unmatched: 2. This CDR3 comprises 14 residues. The sample comprised peripheral blood. This clonotype was sampled from a man in his forties with acute or convalescent COVID-19. The genes are TRBV18 and TRBJ1-3; 7 bases match TRBD1. The CDR3, as DNA: TGTGCCAGCTCACCCACAGGGGATGGAAACACCATATATTTT. Residues: CASSPTGDGNTIYF.